This T cell receptor beta chain derives from a study of T cells in localized non-small cell lung cancer. Clones were read by immunoSEQ multiplex PCR, and TCRdb kept only the in-frame ones, dropping some. The sample consists of around 70,000 clones, approximately 84% of them appearing once. This sequence was found in a female donor aged 60 or older with stage I lung adenocarcinoma. Sequenced here: peripheral blood, sampled before any cancer treatment.

CDR3 nucleotide sequence: TGTGCCAGTAGTATGCAGGCAGGGGATGGCTACACCTTC. Protein product: CASSMQAGDGYTF. The V gene is TRBV19, the J gene TRBJ1-2; D perhaps matches TRBD1 (6 bases). Deletions cut 3 bases from V and 6 bases from J, with 11 bases between. The CDR3 loop spans 13 amino acids. In germline, CDR1 is LNHDA, CDR2 SQIVND (reference sequence).